This TCR beta chain is drawn from a study of CD8+CD57+ T cells in acquired aplastic anemia. Study overall: Sorted CD4+ and CD8+ cells yielded roughly 3.2 ug of DNA on average. Study findings and constraints: Sharing between patients and controls was observed for roughly 29 CD8+ CDR3 sequences. Patients and controls were not found to differ significantly in CD8+ Simpson's diversity.

CDR3 length equals 13 residues. The germline V gene encodes CDR1 LNHDA and CDR2 SQIVND (reference sequence). The use of genomic DNA as template underpinned the TCR beta VDJ and CDR3 profiling. TCRdb fed the reads into MiXCR, producing one record per CDR3 protein. This table has about 420,000 distinct CDR3 sequences, 65% to 80% appearing once. This clonotype was seen a handful of times. The antigen is undetermined. The chain employs TRBV19 and TRBJ1-2; TRBD1 might be the D (5 bases). Sequencing was carried out using sorted CD4+, CD8+, or CD8+CD57+ T cells (not recorded which) from PBMCs. The TCR comes from a human donor in good health, serving as a control. CDR3 nucleotides: TGTGCGGGGGGTAGGGGACCCAACCATGGCTACACCTTC. Translated: CAGGRGPNHGYTF.